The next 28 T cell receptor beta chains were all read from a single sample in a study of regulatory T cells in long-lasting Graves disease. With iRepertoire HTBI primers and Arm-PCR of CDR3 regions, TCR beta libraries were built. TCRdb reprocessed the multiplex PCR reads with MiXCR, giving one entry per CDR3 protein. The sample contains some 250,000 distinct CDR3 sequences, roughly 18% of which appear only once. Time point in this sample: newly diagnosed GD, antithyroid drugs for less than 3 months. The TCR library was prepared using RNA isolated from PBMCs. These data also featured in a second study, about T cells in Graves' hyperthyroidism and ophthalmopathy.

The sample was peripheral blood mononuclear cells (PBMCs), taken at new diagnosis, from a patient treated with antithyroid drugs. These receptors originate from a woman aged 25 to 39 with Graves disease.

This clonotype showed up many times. CDR3: CASSPRDRTGSGANVLTF. In DNA form, the CDR3 reads TGCGCCAGCAGCCCGCGGGACAGGACGGGCTCTGGGGCCAACGTCCTGACTTTC. The chain carries TRBV5-1 and TRBJ2-6; TRBD1 matches 8 bases. There are 18 residues in the CDR3. Germline V gene data show CDR1 as SGHRS and CDR2 as YFSETQ. V lost 4 bases, J lost 0 bases, and 9 bases stayed unmatched.

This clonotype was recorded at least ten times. The CDR3 DNA reads TGCGCCAGCAGCCCGAACAGGGGGCAGGGCTATGGCTACACCTTC. It translates to CASSPNRGQGYGYTF. The J gene is TRBJ1-2, the V gene TRBV5-1, with TRBD1 matching 9 bases. The junction had 8 bases not matched to a gene; V was cut back by 4 bases and J by 4 bases. The CDR3 spans 15 residues. The germline gives CDR1 SGHRS, CDR2 YFSETQ.

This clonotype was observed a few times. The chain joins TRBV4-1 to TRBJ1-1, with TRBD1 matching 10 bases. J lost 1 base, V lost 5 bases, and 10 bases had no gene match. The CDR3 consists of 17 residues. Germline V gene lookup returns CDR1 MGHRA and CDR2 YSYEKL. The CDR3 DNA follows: TGCGCCAGCAGCGGACAGGGGGAGGTTTGGAGGAACACTGAAGCTTTCTTT. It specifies CASSGQGEVWRNTEAFF.

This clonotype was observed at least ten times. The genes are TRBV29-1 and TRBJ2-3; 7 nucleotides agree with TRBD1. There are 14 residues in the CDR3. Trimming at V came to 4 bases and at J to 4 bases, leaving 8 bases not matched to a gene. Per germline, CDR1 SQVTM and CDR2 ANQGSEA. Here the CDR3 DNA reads TGCAGCGTTGGACAGGGTACATTTGCAGATACGCAGTATTTT. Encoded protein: CSVGQGTFADTQYF.

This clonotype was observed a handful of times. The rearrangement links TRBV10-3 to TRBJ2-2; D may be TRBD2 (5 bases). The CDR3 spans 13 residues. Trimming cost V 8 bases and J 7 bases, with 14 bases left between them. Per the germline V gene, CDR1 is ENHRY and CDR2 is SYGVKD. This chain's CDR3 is CAIGGNLGGELFF. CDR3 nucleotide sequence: TGTGCCATCGGAGGCAATCTGGGCGGGGAGCTGTTTTTT.

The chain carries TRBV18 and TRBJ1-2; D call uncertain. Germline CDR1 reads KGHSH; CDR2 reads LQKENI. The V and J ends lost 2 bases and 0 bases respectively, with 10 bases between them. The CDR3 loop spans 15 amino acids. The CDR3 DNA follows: TGTGCCAGCTCACCAGCTCATGCAGCTAACTATGGCTACACCTTC. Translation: CASSPAHAANYGYTF.

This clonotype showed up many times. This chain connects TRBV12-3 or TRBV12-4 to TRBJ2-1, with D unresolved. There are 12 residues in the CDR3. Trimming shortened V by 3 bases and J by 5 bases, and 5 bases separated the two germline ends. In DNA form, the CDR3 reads TGTGCCAGCAGTTTGATCAACAATGAGCAGTTCTTC. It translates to CASSLINNEQFF.

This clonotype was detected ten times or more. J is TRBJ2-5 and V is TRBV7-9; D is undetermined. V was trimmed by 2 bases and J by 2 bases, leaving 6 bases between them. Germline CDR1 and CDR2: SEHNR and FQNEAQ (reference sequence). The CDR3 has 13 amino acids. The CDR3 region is CASSLQDQETQYF. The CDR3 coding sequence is TGTGCCAGCAGCTTACAGGATCAAGAGACCCAGTACTTC.

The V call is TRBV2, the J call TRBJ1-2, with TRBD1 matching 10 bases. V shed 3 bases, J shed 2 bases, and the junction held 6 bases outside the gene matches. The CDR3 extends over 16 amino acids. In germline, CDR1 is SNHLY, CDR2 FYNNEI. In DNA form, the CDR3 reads TGTGCCAGCAGTGATGAGACAGGGGGCCAAAACTATGGCTACACCTTC. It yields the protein CASSDETGGQNYGYTF.

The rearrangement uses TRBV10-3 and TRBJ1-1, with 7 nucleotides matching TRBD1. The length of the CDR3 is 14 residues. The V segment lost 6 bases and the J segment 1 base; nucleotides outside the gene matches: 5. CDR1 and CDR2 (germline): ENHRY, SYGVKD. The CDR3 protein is CAIRETGRNTEAFF. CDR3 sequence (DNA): TGTGCCATCAGGGAGACAGGGCGGAACACTGAAGCTTTCTTT.

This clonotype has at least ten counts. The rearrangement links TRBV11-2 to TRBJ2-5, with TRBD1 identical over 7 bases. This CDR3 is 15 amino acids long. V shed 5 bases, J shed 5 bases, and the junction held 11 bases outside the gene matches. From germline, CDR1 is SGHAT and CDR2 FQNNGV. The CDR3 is CASSTRQGTGETQYF. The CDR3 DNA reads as TGTGCCAGCAGCACAAGACAGGGAACGGGGGAGACCCAGTACTTC.

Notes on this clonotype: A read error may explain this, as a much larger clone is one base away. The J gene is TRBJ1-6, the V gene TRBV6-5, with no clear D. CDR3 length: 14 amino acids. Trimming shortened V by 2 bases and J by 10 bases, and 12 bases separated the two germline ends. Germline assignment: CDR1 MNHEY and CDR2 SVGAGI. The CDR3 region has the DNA TGTGCCAGCAGTTACAGGGAGAGTAAGTCACCCCTCCACTTT. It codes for CASSYRESKSPLHF.

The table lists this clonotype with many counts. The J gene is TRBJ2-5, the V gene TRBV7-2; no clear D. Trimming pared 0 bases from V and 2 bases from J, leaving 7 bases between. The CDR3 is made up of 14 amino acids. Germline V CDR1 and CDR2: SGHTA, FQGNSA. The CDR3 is CASSLALRQETQYF. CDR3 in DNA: TGTGCCAGCAGCTTAGCTTTACGTCAAGAGACCCAGTACTTC. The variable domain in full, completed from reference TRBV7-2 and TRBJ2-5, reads GAGVSQSPSNKVTEKGKDVELRCDPISGHTALYWYRQSLGQGLEFLIYFQGNSAPDKSGLPSDRFSAERTGGSVSTLTIQRTQQEDSAVYLCASSLALRQETQYFGPGTRLLVL.

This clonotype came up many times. The CDR3 here is CSARPPFANTGELFF. The CDR3 bases are TGCAGTGCTAGACCTCCTTTCGCGAACACCGGGGAGCTGTTTTTT. The V call is TRBV20-1, the J call TRBJ2-2; D gene uncertain. Trimming left V 2 bases short and J 0 bases short, with 10 bases between. This CDR3 has 15 residues. Germline V lookup: CDR1 DFQATT, CDR2 SNEGSKA (reference sequence).

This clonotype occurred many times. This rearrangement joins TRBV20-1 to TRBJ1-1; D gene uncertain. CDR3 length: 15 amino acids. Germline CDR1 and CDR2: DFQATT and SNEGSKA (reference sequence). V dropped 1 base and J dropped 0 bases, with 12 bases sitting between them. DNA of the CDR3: TGCAGTGCTAGAGTATCTGGGTACCTGAACACTGAAGCTTTCTTT. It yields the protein CSARVSGYLNTEAFF.

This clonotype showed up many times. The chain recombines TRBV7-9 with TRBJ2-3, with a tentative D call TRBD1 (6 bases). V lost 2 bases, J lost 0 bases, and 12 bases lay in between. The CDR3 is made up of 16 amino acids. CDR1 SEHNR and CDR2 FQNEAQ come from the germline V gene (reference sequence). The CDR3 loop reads CASSLLWGQSTDTQYF. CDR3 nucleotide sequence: TGTGCCAGCAGCTTACTGTGGGGGCAGAGCACAGATACGCAGTATTTT. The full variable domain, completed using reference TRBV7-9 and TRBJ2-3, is DTGVSQNPRHKITKRGQNVTFRCDPISEHNRLYWYRQTLGQGPEFLTYFQNEAQLEKSRLLSDRFSAERPKGSFSTLEIQRTEQGDSAMYLCASSLLWGQSTDTQYFGPGTRLTVL.

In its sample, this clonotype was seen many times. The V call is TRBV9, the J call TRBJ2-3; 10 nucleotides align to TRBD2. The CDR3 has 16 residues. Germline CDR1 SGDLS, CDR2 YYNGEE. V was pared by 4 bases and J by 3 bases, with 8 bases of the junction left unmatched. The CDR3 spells CASSPTTSGETDTQYF. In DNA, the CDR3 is TGTGCCAGCAGCCCCACCACTAGCGGGGAGACAGATACGCAGTATTTT.

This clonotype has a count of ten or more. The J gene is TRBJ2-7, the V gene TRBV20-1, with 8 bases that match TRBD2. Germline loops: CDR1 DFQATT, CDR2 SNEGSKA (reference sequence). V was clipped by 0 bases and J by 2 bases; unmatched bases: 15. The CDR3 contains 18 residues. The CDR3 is CSARDHRDDSGGPYEQYF. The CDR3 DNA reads TGCAGTGCTAGAGATCATAGGGACGACAGCGGGGGACCCTACGAGCAGTACTTC.

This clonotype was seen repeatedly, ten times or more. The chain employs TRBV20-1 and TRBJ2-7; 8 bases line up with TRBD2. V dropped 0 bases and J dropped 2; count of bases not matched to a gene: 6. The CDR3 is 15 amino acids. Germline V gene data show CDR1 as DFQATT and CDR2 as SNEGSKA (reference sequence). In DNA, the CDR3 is TGCAGTGCTAGAGATCGGGGGGGAGATACCTACGAGCAGTACTTC. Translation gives CSARDRGGDTYEQYF.

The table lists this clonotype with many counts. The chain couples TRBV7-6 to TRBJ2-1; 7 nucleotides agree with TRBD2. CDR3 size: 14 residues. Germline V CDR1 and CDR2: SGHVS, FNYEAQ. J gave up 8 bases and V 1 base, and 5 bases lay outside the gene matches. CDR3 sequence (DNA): TGTGCCAGCAGCTTAGTAGGGGCGGGGGATGAGCAGTTCTTC. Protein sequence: CASSLVGAGDEQFF.

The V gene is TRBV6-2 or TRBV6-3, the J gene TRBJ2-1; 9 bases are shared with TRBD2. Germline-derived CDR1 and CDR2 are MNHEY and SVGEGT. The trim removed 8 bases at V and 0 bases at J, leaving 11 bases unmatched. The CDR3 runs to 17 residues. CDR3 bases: TGTGCCAGCGCCCTAGCGGGGACGATGAGCTCCTACAATGAGCAGTTCTTC. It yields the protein CASALAGTMSSYNEQFF.

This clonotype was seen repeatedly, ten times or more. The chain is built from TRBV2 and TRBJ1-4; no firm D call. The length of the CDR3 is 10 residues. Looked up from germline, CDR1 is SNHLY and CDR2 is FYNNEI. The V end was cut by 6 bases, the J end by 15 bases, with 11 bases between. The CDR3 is CASRNRALFF. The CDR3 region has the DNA TGTGCCAGCAGAAACCGGGCCTTGTTTTTT.

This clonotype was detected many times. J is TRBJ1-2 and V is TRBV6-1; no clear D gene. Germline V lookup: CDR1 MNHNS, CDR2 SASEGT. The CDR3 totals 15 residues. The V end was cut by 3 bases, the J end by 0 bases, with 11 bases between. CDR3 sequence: CASSDFVRANYGYTF. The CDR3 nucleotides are TGTGCCAGCAGTGATTTCGTAAGGGCTAACTATGGCTACACCTTC.

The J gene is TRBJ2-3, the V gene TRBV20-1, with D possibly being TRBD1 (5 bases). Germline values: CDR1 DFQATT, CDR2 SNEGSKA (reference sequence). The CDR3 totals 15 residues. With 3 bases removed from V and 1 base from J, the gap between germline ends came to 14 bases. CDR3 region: CSASMGRRRTDTQYF. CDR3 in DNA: TGCAGTGCTAGTATGGGGCGAAGGCGCACAGATACGCAGTATTTT.

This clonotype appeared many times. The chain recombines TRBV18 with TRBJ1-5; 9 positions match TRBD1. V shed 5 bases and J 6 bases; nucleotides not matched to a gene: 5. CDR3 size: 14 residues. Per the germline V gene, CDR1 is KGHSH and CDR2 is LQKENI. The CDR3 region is CASSDTGGFQPQHF. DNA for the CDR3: TGTGCCAGCTCAGACACAGGGGGCTTTCAGCCCCAGCATTTT.

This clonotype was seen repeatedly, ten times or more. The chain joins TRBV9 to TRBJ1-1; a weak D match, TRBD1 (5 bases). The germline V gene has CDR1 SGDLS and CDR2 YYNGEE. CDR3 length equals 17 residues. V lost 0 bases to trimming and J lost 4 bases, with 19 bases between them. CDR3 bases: TGTGCCAGCAGCGTAGCGGGCAGGGCGGCCCGGATCACTGAAGCTTTCTTT. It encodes CASSVAGRAARITEAFF.

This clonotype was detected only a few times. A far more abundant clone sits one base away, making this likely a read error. The CDR3 is CASSQDLNAEAFF. The CDR3 region has the DNA TGTGCCAGCAGCCAAGATTTGAACGCTGAAGCTTTCTTT. The genes are TRBV11-1 and TRBJ1-1; D is undetermined. The CDR3 has 13 amino acids. The V gene's germline CDR1 is SGHAT and CDR2 FQDESV (reference sequence).

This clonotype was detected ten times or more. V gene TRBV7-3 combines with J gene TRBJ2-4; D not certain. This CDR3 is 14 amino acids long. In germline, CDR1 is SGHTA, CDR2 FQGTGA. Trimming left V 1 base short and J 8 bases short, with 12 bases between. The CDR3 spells CASSLRAGEDIQYF. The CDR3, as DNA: TGTGCCAGCAGCTTAAGGGCTGGAGAGGACATTCAGTACTTC.